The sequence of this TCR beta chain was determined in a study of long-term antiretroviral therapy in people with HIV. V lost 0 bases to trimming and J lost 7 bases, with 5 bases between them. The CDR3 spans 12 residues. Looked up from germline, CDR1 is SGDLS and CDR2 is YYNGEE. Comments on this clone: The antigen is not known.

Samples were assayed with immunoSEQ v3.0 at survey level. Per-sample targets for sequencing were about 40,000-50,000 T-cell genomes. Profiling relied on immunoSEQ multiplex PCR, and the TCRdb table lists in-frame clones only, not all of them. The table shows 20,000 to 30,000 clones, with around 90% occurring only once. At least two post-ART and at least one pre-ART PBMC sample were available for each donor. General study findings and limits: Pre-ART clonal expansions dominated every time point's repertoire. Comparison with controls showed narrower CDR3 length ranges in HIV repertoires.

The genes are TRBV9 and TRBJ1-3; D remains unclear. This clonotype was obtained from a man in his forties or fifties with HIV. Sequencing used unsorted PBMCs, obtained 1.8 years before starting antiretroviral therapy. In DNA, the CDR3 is TGTGCCAGCAGCGTAGGTAGGAACACCATATATTTT. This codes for CASSVGRNTIYF.